These T cell receptor beta chains were read from a single sample in a study of blood T cell repertoires in COVID-19. TCRdb keeps only in-frame clones here, not all; method: immunoSEQ multiplex PCR. The sample lists some 80,000 clones; roughly 80% were seen once. Sequenced sample: peripheral blood. Source of these receptors: a woman between 70 and 85 years old with acute or convalescent COVID-19. Each CDR3 is given with its conserved first and last residue. D genes are given only for firm matches. Part of the rows lack a size; the others show once, few, many or a class for expanded clones.

D gene,clone size,J gene,V gene,CDR3 DNA,CDR3 protein
TRBD1,-,TRBJ1-1,TRBV12-3/TRBV12-4,TGTGCCAGCACCTGGGGTCAGGGGGCGGCTTTCTTT,CASTWGQGAAFF
-,-,TRBJ1-1,TRBV27,TGTGCCAGCAGTAAATACAGGGCCACTGAAGCTTTCTTT,CASSKYRATEAFF
TRBD2,-,TRBJ2-1,TRBV10-1,TGCGCCAGCAGTGAGTCTAGCGGGCTCGGCTCCTACAATGAGCAGTTCTTC,CASSESSGLGSYNEQFF
-,-,TRBJ1-1,TRBV2,TGTGCCAGCACCCTCCTCGGGGGTGGGACTGAAGCTTTCTTT,CASTLLGGGTEAFF
TRBD1,-,TRBJ2-2,TRBV2,TGTGCCAGCAGTGAATTGGGACAGGGGAACACCGGGGAGCTGTTTTTT,CASSELGQGNTGELFF
-,-,TRBJ2-3,TRBV9,TGTGCCAGCAGCCGTTCTTATACAGATACGCAGTATTTT,CASSRSYTDTQYF
-,-,TRBJ1-1,TRBV6-5,TGTGCCAGCAGTTACGGGCAGGGTGTCACTGAAGCTTTCTTT,CASSYGQGVTEAFF
TRBD1,-,TRBJ2-7,TRBV19,TGTGCCAGTAGTGTGATTGGACAGGGGGCAGGTGAGCAGTACTTC,CASSVIGQGAGEQYF
TRBD1,-,TRBJ1-2,TRBV4-2,TGTGCCAGCAGCCCAAAGACAGGGAAGGATCATGGCTACACCTTC,CASSPKTGKDHGYTF
TRBD1,once,TRBJ1-3,TRBV7-9,TGTGCCAGCAGCCTGCAAGGGACAGCAACTGGAAACACCATATATTTT,CASSLQGTATGNTIYF
-,-,TRBJ2-1,TRBV4-1,TGCGCCAGCAGCCAATTGGGGCTAGGGATCAATGAGCAGTTCTTC,CASSQLGLGINEQFF
TRBD2,-,TRBJ2-3,TRBV7-3,TGTGCCAGCAGCTTAACGGGGCGGGCTAGCGGGAGGGATACGCAGTATTTT,CASSLTGRASGRDTQYF
-,once,TRBJ2-2,TRBV5-6,TGTGCCAGCAGCTTGGCGGCCGGGGAGCTGTTTTTT,CASSLAAGELFF
-,few,TRBJ1-1,TRBV6-5,TGTGCCTGCGGGCATCAGGATGTGACTGAAGCTTTCTTT,CACGHQDVTEAFF
-,-,TRBJ2-5,TRBV15,TGTGCCACCAGCAGAGGTAGTGAGGAGACCCAGTACTTC,CATSRGSEETQYF
TRBD2,-,TRBJ2-1,TRBV25-1,TGTGCCAGCAGTGATTCGGCTAGCGGGAGGGCCTCGTACAATGAGCAGTTCTTC,CASSDSASGRASYNEQFF
TRBD1,-,TRBJ1-3,TRBV18,TGTGCCAGCTCACCATCGACAGGGTCCGACGGAAACACCATATATTTT,CASSPSTGSDGNTIYF
-,-,TRBJ2-1,TRBV7-2,TGTGCCAGCAGCTTACAGGGAAGCTCCTACAATGAGCAGTTCTTC,CASSLQGSSYNEQFF
TRBD1,-,TRBJ1-1,TRBV5-1,TGCGCCAGCAGCCCACCGGGGGACAGGGCGTTGAACACTGAAGCTTTCTTT,CASSPPGDRALNTEAFF
-,-,TRBJ1-1,TRBV19,TGTGCCAGTACAGGGAAAGTGACCCTGAACACTGAAGCTTTCTTT,CASTGKVTLNTEAFF
TRBD1,-,TRBJ1-6,TRBV28,TGTGCCAGCAGTTTAGGTCAGGGGGCGACACCCCTCCACTTT,CASSLGQGATPLHF
TRBD2,-,TRBJ2-2,TRBV11-3,TGTGCCAGCAGCCTATTAGCGGGGAACACCGGGGAGCTGTTTTTT,CASSLLAGNTGELFF
TRBD2,-,TRBJ2-1,TRBV29-1,TGCAGCGCCCCGACTAGCGGGAGTTACAATGAGCAGTTCTTC,CSAPTSGSYNEQFF
-,-,TRBJ2-7,TRBV3-1/TRBV3-2,TGTGCCAGCAGCCAGCCGGGGTCCTACGAGCAGTACTTC,CASSQPGSYEQYF
-,-,TRBJ2-7,TRBV9,TGTGCCAGCAGCGTAGGTAGTCAGGGTTACTACGAGCAGTACTTC,CASSVGSQGYYEQYF
TRBD1,-,TRBJ2-7,TRBV30,TGTGCCTGGAGTAGGACAGGGGGCTTTTACGAGCAGTACTTC,CAWSRTGGFYEQYF
-,once,TRBJ1-5,TRBV5-5,TGTGCCAGCAGCTGGGGGCAGGGGAATAGCAATCAGCCCCAGCATTTT,CASSWGQGNSNQPQHF
TRBD1,-,TRBJ1-4,TRBV19,TGTGCCAGTTCCGGGACAGGGCCGGAGGTGTTCGAAAAACTGTTTTTT,CASSGTGPEVFEKLFF
TRBD1,many,TRBJ2-7,TRBV27,TGTGCCAGCAAGCCCGAACTGGGACAGGGGACGAACGAGCAGTACTTC,CASKPELGQGTNEQYF
TRBD1,-,TRBJ1-1,TRBV29-1,TGCAGCGCTAGCCCGACAGGGGGAGGCACTGAAGCTTTCTTT,CSASPTGGGTEAFF
TRBD1,-,TRBJ1-4,TRBV9,TGTGCCAGCAGCCAAGGGACAGGAGGAGAAAAACTGTTTTTT,CASSQGTGGEKLFF
-,-,TRBJ2-1,TRBV29-1,TGCAGCGGCTTTTTCACAGGGTTAGGTGAGCAGTTCTTC,CSGFFTGLGEQFF
-,few,TRBJ1-1,TRBV18,TGTGCCAGCCTACAGGGTTTACAGGACACTGAAGCTTTCTTT,CASLQGLQDTEAFF
TRBD1,few,TRBJ2-1,TRBV2,TGTGCCGGACAGGACAGGGTCAATGAGCAGTTCTTC,CAGQDRVNEQFF
-,-,TRBJ1-3,TRBV5-1,TGCGCCAGCAGTCCCCAGGGCCCCCAAAACTCTGGAAACACCATATATTTT,CASSPQGPQNSGNTIYF
TRBD1,-,TRBJ1-4,TRBV3-1/TRBV3-2,TGTGCCAGCAGCCTGGGGGGTGGTCACAGGGGAGGCGAAAAACTGTTTTTT,CASSLGGGHRGGEKLFF
TRBD1,-,TRBJ1-2,TRBV11-2,TGTGCCAGCAGCTTAGTTGGGCCAGGTCGGGGCCATGGGACAGGTGGCTACACCTTC,CASSLVGPGRGHGTGGYTF